The clone carrying this T cell receptor beta chain has ten or more counts. Its antigen is unidentified. The data belong to a study of T cell repertoires in cytomegalovirus infection. As for the study in general: Both CMV infection and a matching HLA type were indicated by public TCR beta signatures.

TCRdb reprocessed the reads with MiXCR, giving one entry per CDR3 protein. The sample lists 150,000 to 180,000 distinct CDR3 sequences, about a quarter occurring once. V shed 5 bases and J shed 5 bases, with 13 bases lying between them. Germline-derived CDR1 and CDR2 are SGHTA and FQGNSA. CDR3 size: 14 residues. Study observations and caveats: There were carriers of CMV plus the relevant HLA, and cumulative public TCR beta family frequency identified them. CMV-specific HLA-C-restricted TCR beta clonotypes dominated the ex vivo response.

Source material: PBMCs. The receptor was derived from a human donor in good health (CMV status not recorded). Some clones in this sample may be carry-over from other donors' samples. This rearrangement joins TRBV7-2 to TRBJ2-1; D gene ambiguous. The CDR3 DNA follows: TGTGCCAGCAGCCCGAGAGCGTTTAACAATGAGCAGTTCTTC. Protein: CASSPRAFNNEQFF.